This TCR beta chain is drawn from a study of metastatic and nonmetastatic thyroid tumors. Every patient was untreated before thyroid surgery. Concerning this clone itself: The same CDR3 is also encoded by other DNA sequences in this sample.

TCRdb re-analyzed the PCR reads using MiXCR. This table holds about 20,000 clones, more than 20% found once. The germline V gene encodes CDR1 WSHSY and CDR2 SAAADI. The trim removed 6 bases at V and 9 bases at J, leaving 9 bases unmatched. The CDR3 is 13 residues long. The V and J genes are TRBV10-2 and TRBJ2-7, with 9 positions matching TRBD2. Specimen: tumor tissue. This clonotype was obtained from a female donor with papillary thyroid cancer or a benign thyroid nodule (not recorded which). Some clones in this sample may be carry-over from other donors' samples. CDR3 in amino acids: CASRGLACTVQYF. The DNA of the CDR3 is TGCGCCAGCAGGGGACTAGCTTGTACGGTGCAGTACTTC.